Below, 20 T cell receptor beta chains from the same sample are listed, as sequenced in a study of identifying expanded T cells in peripheral blood (dated by TCRdb to between 2017 and 2020). The method was the immunoSEQ multiplex PCR assay. Imported from immuneACCESS, the table was reduced by TCRdb to in-frame sequences with V and J called. These copies leave out some clones; in studies compared against another copy, an unresolved V gene accounts for under half, and the cause of the remainder is not known. The sample table records about 130,000 clones; 86% of these occur just once. The biggest ten clones account for 8% to 9% of the sample. The sample was blood. Receptors were obtained from a person between 18 and 70 years old in good health.

This chain links TRBV7-7 with TRBJ2-2; 10 nucleotides agree with TRBD2. Germline values: CDR1 SSHAT, CDR2 FNYEAQ (reference sequence). The CDR3 loop spans 16 amino acids. V lost 3 bases to trimming and J lost 3 bases; unmatched junction nucleotides: 4. CDR3 residues: CASSFSLAGDTGELFF. In DNA, the CDR3 is TGTGCCAGCAGCTTTAGCCTAGCGGGGGACACCGGGGAGCTGTTTTTT.

CDR3 nucleotide sequence: TGCAGCGTTGGACAGGAGAACACTGAAGCTTTCTTT. It translates to CSVGQENTEAFF. The V and J genes are TRBV29-1 and TRBJ1-1; tentative D call: TRBD1 (6 bases). V was pared by 4 bases and J by 1 base, with 7 bases between. Germline CDR1 and CDR2: SQVTM and ANQGSEA. This CDR3 is 12 amino acids long. Filled out from reference TRBV29-1 and TRBJ1-1, the complete variable domain reads SAVISQKPSRDICQRGTSLTIQCQVDSQVTMMFWYRQQPGQSLTLIATANQGSEATYESGFVIDKFPISRPNLTFSTLTVSNMSPEDSSIYLCSVGQENTEAFFGQGTRLTVV.

The gene calls are TRBV5-8 and TRBJ1-4, with D uncertain. Deletions cut 4 bases from V and 8 bases from J, with 18 bases between. The CDR3 is 15 amino acids. Germline-derived CDR1 and CDR2 are SGHTS and YDEGEE. CDR3 DNA sequence: TGTGCCAGCAGCCCCGAAGGAAACGCAGGAGAAAAACTGTTTTTT. It specifies CASSPEGNAGEKLFF.

This clone was seen a handful of times. The CDR3 DNA follows: TGTGCCAGCAGCGATAGCGGGGCGAACACCGGGGAGCTGTTTTTT. Protein product: CASSDSGANTGELFF. The chain recombines TRBV11-3 with TRBJ2-2; 8 bases are a match to TRBD2. This CDR3 is built from 15 residues. The V gene end was trimmed by 5 bases and the J gene end by 0 bases; junction bases not matched to a gene: 2. Germline V CDR1 and CDR2: SGHNT, YENEEA.

This clone was seen a few times. The chain combines TRBV2 with TRBJ2-5; D uncertain. CDR3 length equals 14 residues. Trimming cost V 6 bases and J 4 bases, with 15 bases left between them. The V gene's germline CDR1 is SNHLY and CDR2 FYNNEI. The CDR3 nucleotides are TGTGCCAGCAGCGCCCCGGCCCGCCGAGAGACCCAGTACTTC. It specifies CASSAPARRETQYF.

This chain links TRBV7-9 with TRBJ1-2, with 9 bases fitting TRBD1. V shed 5 bases and J 7 bases; nucleotides not matched to a gene: 8. The germline gives CDR1 SEHNR, CDR2 FQNEAQ (reference sequence). The CDR3 runs 14 residues. The CDR3 sequence: CASSPQGAGGGYTF. In DNA form, the CDR3 reads TGTGCCAGCAGCCCACAGGGGGCAGGGGGTGGCTACACCTTC. The full variable domain, in which reference TRBV7-9 and TRBJ1-2 provide the parts outside the CDR3, is DTGVSQNPRHKITKRGQNVTFRCDPISEHNRLYWYRQTLGQGPEFLTYFQNEAQLEKSRLLSDRFSAERPKGSFSTLEIQRTEQGDSAMYLCASSPQGAGGGYTFGSGTRLTVV.

The chain uses TRBV15 and TRBJ2-7, with a possible D match to TRBD2 (5 bases). V gave up 3 bases and J gave up 2 bases, with 20 bases separating them. Germline assignment: CDR1 LNHNV and CDR2 YYDKDF (reference sequence). This CDR3 has 17 amino acids. The CDR3 sequence: CATSSSATGSSPYEQYF. The CDR3 DNA reads TGTGCCACCAGCAGCTCGGCGACGGGCTCTAGCCCCTACGAGCAGTACTTC.

V and J are TRBV28 and TRBJ2-5; D is perhaps TRBD2 (7 bases). Germline V gene data show CDR1 as MDHEN and CDR2 as SYDVKM. Trimming stripped 7 bases from V and 1 base from J, with 22 bases between. The CDR3 contains 17 residues. The CDR3 is CASKGGNREAIQETQYF. The CDR3 region has the DNA TGTGCCAGCAAAGGGGGGAACCGGGAGGCTATCCAAGAGACCCAGTACTTC.

CDR3 DNA sequence: TGTGCCAGCAGTTTAACGGCTAGCTCTGGAAACACCATATATTTT. Translated: CASSLTASSGNTIYF. The chain combines TRBV27 with TRBJ1-3; D is undetermined. Germline V CDR1 and CDR2: MNHEY, SMNVEV (reference sequence). This CDR3 region has 15 residues. The ends were cut back, 2 bases at V and 0 bases at J, with 8 bases in the middle.

This clone was observed a single time. This rearrangement joins TRBV5-1 to TRBJ2-3; 9 bases match TRBD2. The CDR3 length is 17 residues. Germline V gives CDR1 SGHRS, CDR2 YFSETQ. V shed 4 bases, J shed 2 bases, and the junction held 11 bases outside the gene matches. CDR3 region: CASSQAIAGVNTDTQYF. The CDR3 nucleotides are TGCGCCAGCAGCCAGGCAATAGCGGGGGTGAACACAGATACGCAGTATTTT.

The chain uses TRBV6-5 and TRBJ2-1; 9 positions agree with TRBD1. Germline CDR1 and CDR2: MNHEY and SVGAGI. V was pared by 0 bases and J by 7 bases, with 4 bases of the junction left unmatched. This CDR3 is 15 amino acids long. In nucleotides, the CDR3 is TGTGCCAGCAGTTACTCGCGACAGGGGGTGAATGAGCAGTTCTTC. Translated, it gives CASSYSRQGVNEQFF.

The J gene is TRBJ1-2, the V gene TRBV29-1; possible D gene TRBD1, 6 bases. Germline CDR1 is SQVTM and CDR2 is ANQGSEA. V lost 3 bases, J lost 2 bases, and 10 bases lay in between. The CDR3 is 13 amino acids. CDR3 protein: CSVESQGNYGYTF. DNA of the CDR3: TGCAGCGTTGAGTCGCAGGGGAACTATGGCTACACCTTC.

The chain links TRBV11-3 to TRBJ1-1, with 7 bases matching TRBD1. The CDR3 covers 13 residues. The J segment lost 4 bases and the V segment lost 3 bases, leaving 2 bases of the junction unmatched. Germline V CDR1 and CDR2: SGHNT, YENEEA. The CDR3 region has the DNA TGTGCCAGCAGCTTCGGGACAGTCACTGAAGCTTTCTTT. Translated: CASSFGTVTEAFF.

The chain is built from TRBV11-2 and TRBJ1-1, with D perhaps TRBD1 (6 bases). V was shortened by 5 bases and J by 0 bases, with 13 bases between the two germline ends. The germline V gene encodes CDR1 SGHAT and CDR2 FQNNGV. CDR3 length: 15 amino acids. CDR3 in amino acids: CASSRQGHLNTEAFF. The CDR3 region has the DNA TGTGCCAGCAGCCGCCAGGGACACCTGAACACTGAAGCTTTCTTT.

The chain recombines TRBV6-5 with TRBJ2-7; D remains ambiguous. CDR1 MNHEY and CDR2 SVGAGI come from the germline V gene. Trimming removed 0 bases at V and 3 bases at J, with 3 bases between. The CDR3 spans 12 residues. The CDR3: CASSYSSYEQYF. In DNA form, the CDR3 reads TGTGCCAGCAGTTACTCAAGCTACGAGCAGTACTTC.

This chain links TRBV6-5 with TRBJ1-5, with D possibly matching TRBD1 (5 bases). The CDR3 covers 15 residues. Per the germline V gene, CDR1 is MNHEY and CDR2 is SVGAGI. V was shortened by 4 bases and J by 3 bases, with 13 bases between the two germline ends. The DNA for the CDR3 is TGTGCCAGCAGTTGGAATCAGGGTTCCAATCAGCCCCAGCATTTT. It specifies CASSWNQGSNQPQHF.

The J gene is TRBJ2-3, the V gene TRBV28, with 8 nucleotides matching TRBD1. V shed 5 bases and J 6 bases; nucleotides not matched to a gene: 10. Germline loops: CDR1 MDHEN, CDR2 SYDVKM. This CDR3 is built from 15 residues. CDR3 DNA: TGTGCCAGCAGTCTAACCACGACAGGGGCCGATACGCAGTATTTT. This translates into CASSLTTTGADTQYF.

The chain combines TRBV20-1 with TRBJ2-7; D unresolved. The CDR3 runs to 11 residues. Germline-derived CDR1 and CDR2 are DFQATT and SNEGSKA (reference sequence). CDR3 DNA sequence: TGCAGCCCCGGCCGGCTCTACGAGCAGTACTTC. This gives the protein CSPGRLYEQYF.

The chain employs TRBV7-9 and TRBJ1-5; D not certain. The CDR3 has 14 amino acids. V lost 6 bases and J 5 bases, leaving 14 bases between the germline ends. In germline, CDR1 is SEHNR, CDR2 FQNEAQ (reference sequence). In nucleotides, the CDR3 is TGTGCCAGCAGTTCCCGTTGGGCCGATCAGCCCCAGCATTTT. Translating it yields CASSSRWADQPQHF. The variable domain in full, with the rest retrieved from reference TRBV7-9 and TRBJ1-5, is DTGVSQNPRHKITKRGQNVTFRCDPISEHNRLYWYRQTLGQGPEFLTYFQNEAQLEKSRLLSDRFSAERPKGSFSTLEIQRTEQGDSAMYLCASSSRWADQPQHFGDGTRLSIL.

The chain couples TRBV5-6 to TRBJ1-2; D call uncertain. The V end lost 3 bases, the J end lost 5 bases, and 8 bases lay between the germline ends. The CDR3 has 12 residues. Germline V gene sequence: CDR1 SGHDT, CDR2 YYEEEE. DNA of the CDR3: TGTGCCAGCAGCTCTGGGCCTTATGGCTACACCTTC. Its translation is CASSSGPYGYTF.